This is a list of T cell receptor beta chains from one sample in a study of blood T cell repertoires in COVID-19. Sequenced by immunoSEQ multiplex PCR; TCRdb stores in-frame clones only, minus some. The table lists tens of thousands of clones, more than 70% of them singletons, with roughly 7.1% in the top ten. The sample taken for sequencing was peripheral blood. The receptors stem from a human donor with acute or convalescent COVID-19. The donor label of this sample is uncertain. Each CDR3 is given with its conserved first and last residue.

TRBV7-9	TRBJ1-6	CASSLAGTGDSPLHF
TRBV27	TRBJ2-1	CASSSAGTGDNEQFF
TRBV7-7	TRBJ1-1	CASSASPGVEAFF
TRBV18	TRBJ2-6	CASSRARGTGANVLTF
TRBV24-1	TRBJ2-1	CATSDPRQGARNEQFF
TRBV2	TRBJ2-2	CASTPSRRGQGNTGELFF
TRBV9	TRBJ2-1	CASSVEDRGTYNEQFF
TRBV28	TRBJ2-2	CASSTQGAGTGELFF
TRBV18	TRBJ1-2	CASSPPGYGYTF
TRBV10-2	TRBJ2-7	CASSETGYEQYF
TRBV7-9	TRBJ1-5	CASSSTGDFNQPQHF
TRBV5-5	TRBJ1-1	CASSAGLNTEAFF
TRBV7-2	TRBJ2-7	CASSPWTGGPYEQYF
TRBV2	TRBJ2-7	CASSTQGSSYEQYF
TRBV2	TRBJ1-1	CASSNTGWTEAFF
TRBV30	TRBJ2-7	CAWSRGATHEQYF
TRBV7-2	TRBJ1-3	CASSRTGTNSGNTIYF
TRBV11-2	TRBJ2-7	CASSLASFGGEQYF
TRBV27	TRBJ1-1	CASSLRGTARAWTEAFF
TRBV6-5	TRBJ1-4	CASSSRQKNEKLFF
TRBV28	TRBJ1-1	CASSPGQNTEAFF
TRBV11-3	TRBJ2-2	CASSLDPRNTGELFF
TRBV28	TRBJ2-1	CASSLWGGGGHNEQFF
TRBV6-5	TRBJ1-4	CASRKDRSGGEKLFF
TRBV6-5	TRBJ2-5	CASRGLAGTETQYF
TRBV24-1	TRBJ2-3	CATGTSGGPSTDTQYF
TRBV5-1	TRBJ2-1	CASSYLEASPQFF
TRBV25-1	TRBJ2-5	CASSVQGQETQYF
TRBV5-4	TRBJ2-1	CASSPYSGGSYNEQFF